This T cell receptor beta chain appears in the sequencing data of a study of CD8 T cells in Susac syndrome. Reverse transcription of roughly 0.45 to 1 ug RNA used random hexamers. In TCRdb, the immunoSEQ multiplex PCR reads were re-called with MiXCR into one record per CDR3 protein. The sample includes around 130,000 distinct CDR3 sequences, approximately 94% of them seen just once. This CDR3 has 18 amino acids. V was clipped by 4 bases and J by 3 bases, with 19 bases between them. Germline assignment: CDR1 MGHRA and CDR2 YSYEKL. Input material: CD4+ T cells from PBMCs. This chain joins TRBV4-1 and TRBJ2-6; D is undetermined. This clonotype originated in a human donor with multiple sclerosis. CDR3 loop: CASSLKRALGGGANVLTF. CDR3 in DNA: TGCGCCAGCAGCCTCAAGCGTGCCCTGGGTGGTGGGGCCAACGTCCTGACTTTC.